This T cell receptor beta chain was found in a study of shared clonotypes between healthy human individuals. The CDR3 is 19 residues long. Looked up from germline, CDR1 is SGHVS and CDR2 is FQNEAQ. Trimming pared 6 bases from V and 4 bases from J, leaving 28 bases between. The authors loaded 200 ng DNA, 25,000 to 30,000 T cell genomes, into sorted-subset replicate PCRs. Profiling relied on immunoSEQ multiplex PCR, and the TCRdb table lists in-frame clones only, not all of them. Seen here are roughly 1,000,000 clones, about 80% observed once, and the top ten hold under 0.6%. In regard to this clone: The antigen is unknown.

Findings and caveats of the study: Of the naive CD4 clonotypes, about 5.4% were shared across a few donors. A limitation of the genetic and exposure-history diversity represented arose from few donors.

The donors, healthy adults who were HIV-negative, had experienced no recent acute infections or vaccinations. Sequenced input: memory CD4+ T cells from PBMCs. As for subset: CD45RA-negative fraction. This chain uses TRBV7-8 with TRBJ1-5; D gene uncertain. The TCR was taken from a man younger than 35 in good health. Some clones in this sample may be carry-over from other donors' samples. The CDR3 DNA reads as TGTGCCAGCAGTACCAACCTAGGGCCCGGAGGGATAACAAATCAGCCCCAGCATTTT. This codes for CASSTNLGPGGITNQPQHF.